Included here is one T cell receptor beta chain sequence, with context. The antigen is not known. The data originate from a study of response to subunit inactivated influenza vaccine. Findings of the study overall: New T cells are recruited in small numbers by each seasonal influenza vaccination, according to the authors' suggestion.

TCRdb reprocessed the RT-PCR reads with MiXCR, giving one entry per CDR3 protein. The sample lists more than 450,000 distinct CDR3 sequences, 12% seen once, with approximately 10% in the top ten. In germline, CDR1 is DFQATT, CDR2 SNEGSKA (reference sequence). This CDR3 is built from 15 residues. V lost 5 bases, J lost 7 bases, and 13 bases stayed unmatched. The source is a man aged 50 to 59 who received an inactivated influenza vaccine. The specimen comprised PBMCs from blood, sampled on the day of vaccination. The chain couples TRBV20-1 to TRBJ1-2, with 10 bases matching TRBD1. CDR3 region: CSAGEGQGPWGGYTF. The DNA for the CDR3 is TGCAGTGCTGGGGAGGGACAGGGGCCTTGGGGTGGCTACACCTTC.